A selection of T cell receptor beta chains follows, all from one sample in a study of T-cell reconstitution after alpha-beta-depleted transplantation in children. TCRdb reanalysed the PCR reads using MiXCR and keeps one entry per CDR3 protein. The sample has under 150,000 distinct CDR3 sequences; around 9.8% are singletons. The input for sequencing was PBMCs, mostly from graft donor cells, taken 180 days after TCRalphabeta/CD19-depleted stem cell transplant. The receptors originated from a girl in the first two years of life who had a stem cell transplant for combined immunodeficiency, so the T cells may come from the graft donor. Both conserved end residues are part of each CDR3. A D gene is named only where the DNA matches it firmly. Clone size is shown for a subset of rows, as once, few, many or a class of expanded clone.

V gene	J gene	clone size	D gene	CDR3 DNA	CDR3 protein
TRBV20-1	TRBJ2-4	few	NA	TGCAGTGCTAGGAGCTCGGGAAACATTCAGTACTTC	CSARSSGNIQYF
TRBV4-3	TRBJ1-1	NA	NA	TGCGCCAGCAGCCAAGGAGTGGGGGACATCCTACGACGGAACACTGAAGCTTTCTTT	CASSQGVGDILRRNTEAFF
TRBV7-8	TRBJ2-3	NA	TRBD1	TGTGCCAGCAGCTCACGGACAGGGGGAGGCACAGATACGCAGTATTTT	CASSSRTGGGTDTQYF
TRBV15	TRBJ2-7	few	TRBD1	TGTGCCACCAGCAGAGATTTGACAGGGGCCTACGAGCAGTACTTC	CATSRDLTGAYEQYF
TRBV7-2	TRBJ1-1	NA	NA	TGTGCCAGCAGCTTAGAAGGGACCCGTGAAGCTTTCTTT	CASSLEGTREAFF
TRBV6-5	TRBJ2-3	NA	NA	TGTGCCAACAGTTACAGAGCGGCTTACACAGATACGCAGTATTTT	CANSYRAAYTDTQYF
TRBV6-2/TRBV6-3	TRBJ2-7	few	NA	TGTGCCAGCAGTTATCAACGATCCTACGAGCAGTACTTC	CASSYQRSYEQYF
TRBV5-1	TRBJ1-4	few	NA	TGCGCCAGCAGAAAGAATGAAAAACTGTTTTTT	CASRKNEKLFF
TRBV10-2	TRBJ2-5	few	NA	TGCGCCAGCAGTGGGGGTGGAAAAGGGGGGGTGACCCAGTACTTC	CASSGGGKGGVTQYF
TRBV20-1	TRBJ2-7	few	NA	TGCAGTGCTAGACCCCCGCTCGGAGGCTTCTACGAGCAGTACTTC	CSARPPLGGFYEQYF
TRBV3-1	TRBJ2-1	few	TRBD1	TGTGCCAGCAGCCAAGAAGACAGGGGCTCCTACAATGAGCAGTTCTTC	CASSQEDRGSYNEQFF
TRBV13	TRBJ2-5	NA	NA	TGTGCCAGCAGCTTGTCACCCAGATCCGAAGAGACCCAGTACTTC	CASSLSPRSEETQYF
TRBV5-4	TRBJ2-5	few	NA	TGTGCCAGCAGCTTGAAGCCCGGCAGACTGACACAAGAGACCCAGTACTTC	CASSLKPGRLTQETQYF
TRBV5-6	TRBJ1-5	NA	NA	TGTGCCAGCAGCCGCCGTCCGGGACGGCTAAAGAACAATCAGCCCCAGCATTTT	CASSRRPGRLKNNQPQHF
TRBV11-3	TRBJ2-1	few	NA	TGTGCCAGCAGTCCCCGACTTGGATACAATGAGCAGTTCTTC	CASSPRLGYNEQFF
TRBV11-2	TRBJ2-6	NA	TRBD2	TGTGCCAGCAGCCAACTAGCGGGGGGAGGTGGGGCCAACGTCCTGACTTTC	CASSQLAGGGGANVLTF
TRBV7-2	TRBJ2-7	NA	NA	TGTGCCAGCAGCTTCCTATTGGCTGCTTACGAGCAGTACTTC	CASSFLLAAYEQYF
TRBV18	TRBJ1-1	NA	NA	TGTGCCAGCGCGCCCCCCACCCCGGGGCGAGAGGGCACTGAAGCTTTCTTT	CASAPPTPGREGTEAFF
TRBV11-3	TRBJ2-7	few	NA	TGTGCCAGCGCACCCCGACAGGATTTCTCCTACGAGCAGTACTTC	CASAPRQDFSYEQYF
TRBV18	TRBJ2-1	few	NA	TGTGCCAGCTCGAACCCAGGTTACAATGAGCAGTTCTTC	CASSNPGYNEQFF
TRBV7-2	TRBJ1-2	NA	NA	TGTGCCAGCAGCTTAGGGGTGAGGGGCCCGGGCTACACCTTC	CASSLGVRGPGYTF
TRBV10-3	TRBJ2-5	NA	NA	TGTGCCATCAGAGGCCGGGACCAAGAGACCCAGTACTTC	CAIRGRDQETQYF
TRBV27	TRBJ2-1	NA	NA	TGTGCCAGCAGTTTATCAGACCGTAGCAATGAGCAGTTCTTC	CASSLSDRSNEQFF
TRBV6-5	TRBJ2-1	few	NA	TGTGCCAGCAGTTCCGGGGGGCCCTCCTACAATGAGCAGTTCTTC	CASSSGGPSYNEQFF
TRBV29-1	TRBJ2-1	NA	TRBD2	TGCAGCGTTTCTAGCGGGAGGGCGTATGAGCAGTTCTTC	CSVSSGRAYEQFF
TRBV12-3/TRBV12-4	TRBJ2-6	few	NA	TGTGCCAGCAGTACGGGATTAGCTGGGGCCAACGTCCTGACTTTC	CASSTGLAGANVLTF
TRBV12-3/TRBV12-4	TRBJ2-7	many	NA	TGTGCCAGCAGCCTTGCCGGGGAAACCTACGAGCAGTACTTC	CASSLAGETYEQYF
TRBV29-1	TRBJ2-5	many	TRBD1	TGCAGCGTTGCAAGGACCGGGACAGTCGAGACCCAGTACTTC	CSVARTGTVETQYF
TRBV25-1	TRBJ1-6	NA	NA	TGTGCCAGCCAAAGGGTGGGGGGCTTACTATCACCCCTCCACTTT	CASQRVGGLLSPLHF
TRBV20-1	TRBJ2-4	NA	NA	TGCAGTGCTAGCACGGTAGCCAAAAACATTCAGTACTTC	CSASTVAKNIQYF
TRBV9	TRBJ2-6	few	NA	TGTGCCAGCAGCCCCGCTGGGGCCAACGTCCTGACTTTC	CASSPAGANVLTF
TRBV25-1	TRBJ1-1	many	NA	TGTGCCAGCAGTGAATCTGTCAGGGGTGACACTGAAGCTTTCTTT	CASSESVRGDTEAFF
TRBV6-5	TRBJ2-1	few	NA	TGTGCCAGCAGTTACTCAGGCGAAAAGCAGTTCTTC	CASSYSGEKQFF
TRBV20-1	TRBJ2-7	few	NA	TGCAGTGCTAGCCCCGGGGTAAACTACGAGCAGTACTTC	CSASPGVNYEQYF
TRBV4-2	TRBJ2-5	NA	NA	TGTGCCAGCAGCCAAGTCCGGCAGCATGAGACCCAGTACTTC	CASSQVRQHETQYF
TRBV27	TRBJ2-7	NA	NA	TGTGCCAGCAGTTTATCAGGGTCCGAGCAGTACTTC	CASSLSGSEQYF
TRBV4-2	TRBJ2-5	NA	TRBD2	TGTGCCAGCAGCCAAGATCCGAGCGGGGGGGACCAAGAGACCCAGTACTTC	CASSQDPSGGDQETQYF
TRBV6-1	TRBJ1-2	NA	NA	TGTGCCAGCAGCACCGGGACGGAGTATGGCTACACCTTC	CASSTGTEYGYTF